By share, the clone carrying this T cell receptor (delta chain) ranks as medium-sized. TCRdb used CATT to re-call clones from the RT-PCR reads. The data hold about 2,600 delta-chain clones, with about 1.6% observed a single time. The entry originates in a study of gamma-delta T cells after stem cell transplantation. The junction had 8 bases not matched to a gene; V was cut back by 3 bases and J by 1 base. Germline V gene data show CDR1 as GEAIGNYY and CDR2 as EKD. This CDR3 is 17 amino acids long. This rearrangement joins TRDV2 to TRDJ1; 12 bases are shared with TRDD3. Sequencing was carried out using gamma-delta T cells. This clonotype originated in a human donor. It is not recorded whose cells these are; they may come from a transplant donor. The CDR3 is CACDPLGDTSATDKLIF. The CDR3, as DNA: TGTGCCTGTGACCCACTGGGGGATACCTCCGCCACCGATAAACTCATCTTT.